This T cell receptor beta chain was sequenced during a study of patients and donors after allogeneic stem cell transplantation. The CDR3 length is 14 residues. The V end lost 6 bases, the J end lost 7 bases, and 13 bases lay between the germline ends. Germline-derived CDR1 and CDR2 are MNHNS and SASEGT. This clonotype came up many times. Each CDR3 protein gets one entry after TCRdb re-called the RT-PCR reads with MiXCR. Counted here are about 8,300 distinct CDR3 sequences, more than 9% occurring once; the ten biggest clones make up 50% to 65%. The V call is TRBV6-1, the J call TRBJ1-6; TRBD1 might be the D (5 bases). This sequence originates from a human donor who was either an allogeneic HSCT recipient or a stem cell or donor lymphocyte infusion donor (not recorded which). It is not recorded whose cells these are; they may come from a transplant donor. Input material: blood, either unsorted or a sorted T cell fraction (not recorded which). The CDR3 region is CASRGTGTNSPLHF. CDR3 in DNA: TGTGCCAGCAGGGGTACCGGGACCAATTCACCCCTCCACTTT.